The T cell receptor (beta chain) under discussion was sequenced for a study of T cells after yellow fever vaccination (dated by TCRdb to the late 2010s). A note on the overall study: The SMART-Seq v4 Ultra Low Input RNA kit was used to prepare libraries from fractions with low cell numbers. Two healthy male donors, one aged 18 to 30 and one aged 30 to 39 years, were included in the cohort. To follow T-cell clones before and after both primary and booster YFV17D yellow fever vaccination, bulk TCR alpha and beta repertoires underwent longitudinal sequencing. Blood was drawn at multiple timepoints before and after primary and secondary immunization, with bulk PBMC replicates and cell subsets isolated.

This clonotype occurred many times. The target of this receptor is not known. No much larger clone exists at a distance of one base, and base qualities are not known. General conclusions and limits of the study: After the booster, most clones that had expanded after primary vaccination were detected again (nearly 98% of CD4 and about 88% of CD8), suggesting broad maintenance of memory. A small fraction of clonotypes showed up in both the CD4 and CD8 compartments, probably as a result of convergent recombination. Because the study included only two donors, the extent to which the findings can be generalized is limited. Compared with the primary T-cell response, the secondary T-cell response was faster but weaker, reaching its peak on day 5 rather than on day 15. Because abundant contaminating clonotypes from the bulk population could be contained in FACS-sorted repertoires, computational filtering was required.

Reading from cysteine to phenylalanine, the CDR3 counts 16 amino acids. Left in the record is the CDR3 DNA by itself, 48 bases read in frame from the first base. CDR1 SGHTA and CDR2 FQGNSA are derived from the germline V gene. From V the trimming removes 1 base and from J it removes 6 bases, while the gene matches leave 7 bases of the junction unaccounted for. This sample's treatment or condition label indicates: live attenuated yellow fever vaccine strain. At each blood-draw timepoint, two biological replicates of bulk PBMCs were collected. A standard Ficoll-Paque protocol was used to isolate PBMCs from peripheral blood. TriZol was used to extract RNA from bulk PBMCs, CD4 and CD8 fractions, and dextramer-positive and dextramer-negative fractions. TCR cDNA was made using 5'RACE template switching, a step that added a universal primer site and unique molecular identifiers. Priming of cDNA synthesis was performed from both the TCR alpha and TCR beta constant segments. Library amplification used two PCR steps, and the second PCR step added sample barcodes and sequencing adapters. Sequencing of libraries was performed on Illumina HiSeq 2500 (2x100 bp) or NovaSeq (2x150 bp). Per the source publication's procedure: Reads were demultiplexed and collapsed into UMI consensus sequences with MIGEC, and V(D)J alignment was performed with MiXCR. Vaccine-responding clonotypes were defined with edgeR using replicate PBMC samples, requiring FDR below 0.01 and a log2 fold change above 5 up to day 15. Bulk clonotypes were assigned CD4 or CD8 identity according to which sequenced CD4 or CD8 repertoire held them at higher abundance. TCRdb's own reprocessing of the public reads used fastp at Q25 and MiXCR and kept productive beta chains. CDR3 protein sequences are deduplicated, and each keeps its most common genes and DNA. The V and J calls come from TCRdb's annotation, not from the publication. This sample gives around 500,000 distinct CDR3 sequences in total; 20% to 25% of them show up just once. The ten biggest clones cover approximately 16% of the sample.

The sequence derives from a man between 18 and 35 years old who received the YFV17D yellow fever vaccine. The rearranged chain carries TRBV7-2 and TRBJ1-4; 8 bases in between match TRBD1. The input for sequencing was PBMCs, taken more than 20 days after the first yellow fever vaccination. The nucleotide sequence reads TGTGCCAGCAGCTTAGAGCCCAGGGGGCTGGATGAAAAACTGTTTTTT. Its protein reads: CASSLEPRGLDEKLFF.